Listed here are 27 T cell receptor beta chains from one sample, sequenced in a study of blood T cell repertoires in COVID-19. The assay was immunoSEQ multiplex PCR, and TCRdb's table has in-frame clones only and misses some. Among more than 65,000 clones listed, around 80% were seen once. Sequenced sample: peripheral blood. The receptors here all came from a woman of 80 years or more with acute or convalescent COVID-19.

The chain is built from TRBV7-9 and TRBJ2-3, with D possibly matching TRBD2 (6 bases). CDR1 SEHNR and CDR2 FQNEAQ come from the germline V gene (reference sequence). This CDR3 has 15 amino acids. Between the trimmed V and J ends, which lost 5 bases and 4 bases, there was a span of 16 bases. The CDR3 coding sequence is TGTGCCAGCAGCCCGCGGAGGGCGTCGGCAGATACGCAGTATTTT. Translating gives CASSPRRASADTQYF. Supplemented by reference TRBV7-9 and TRBJ2-3, the full variable domain reads DTGVSQNPRHKITKRGQNVTFRCDPISEHNRLYWYRQTLGQGPEFLTYFQNEAQLEKSRLLSDRFSAERPKGSFSTLEIQRTEQGDSAMYLCASSPRRASADTQYFGPGTRLTVL.

Only one count was recorded for this clone. The gene calls are TRBV10-3 and TRBJ2-1; 7 bases map to TRBD2. The CDR3 is made up of 14 amino acids. Looked up from germline, CDR1 is ENHRY and CDR2 is SYGVKD. V dropped 5 bases and J dropped 5; count of bases not matched to a gene: 6. The CDR3 here is CAISNGGTNNEQFF. The CDR3 DNA sequence: TGTGCCATCAGTAACGGGGGGACCAACAATGAGCAGTTCTTC.

The chain links TRBV5-1 to TRBJ2-5; 7 bases match TRBD2. In germline, CDR1 is SGHRS, CDR2 YFSETQ. With V trimmed by 4 bases and J by 2 bases, 5 bases remained unmatched. CDR3 length equals 14 residues. The CDR3 DNA reads as TGCGCCAGCAGCCCTAAGCGGGGACAAGAGACCCAGTACTTC. Protein product: CASSPKRGQETQYF. Together with reference TRBV5-1 and TRBJ2-5, the CDR3 gives the full variable domain: KAGVTQTPRYLIKTRGQQVTLSCSPISGHRSVSWYQQTPGQGLQFLFEYFSETQRNKGNFPGRFSGRQFSNSRSEMNVSTLELGDSALYLCASSPKRGQETQYFGPGTRLLVL.

The chain joins TRBV5-1 to TRBJ2-7, with 9 positions matching TRBD1. The CDR3 runs 14 residues. After removal of 2 bases from V and 4 bases from J, the junction contained 4 bases not matched to a gene. Germline V gene sequence: CDR1 SGHRS, CDR2 YFSETQ. The CDR3 bases are TGCGCCAGCAGCTTTGACGGGACAGGGTACGAGCAGTACTTC. Translating it yields CASSFDGTGYEQYF.

Only a few counts were recorded for this clone. The V call is TRBV5-1, the J call TRBJ2-5; 10 positions agree with TRBD1. CDR1 is SGHRS and CDR2 is YFSETQ in the germline V gene. This CDR3 region has 15 residues. Losses at the gene ends were 0 bases for V and 3 bases for J; bases not matched to a gene: 2. DNA for the CDR3: TGCGCCAGCAGCTTGGGGGGACAGGGGAAAGAGACCCAGTACTTC. Its translation: CASSLGGQGKETQYF.

The chain couples TRBV7-8 to TRBJ2-5, with 7 bases fitting TRBD2. The V and J ends lost 1 base and 5 bases, in that order; junction bases with no gene match: 7. Germline CDR1 reads SGHVS; CDR2 reads FQNEAQ. The CDR3 covers 15 residues. Here the CDR3 reads CASSLDSGGLETQYF. The CDR3 DNA is TGTGCCAGCAGCTTAGATTCGGGGGGTTTGGAGACCCAGTACTTC.

This rearrangement joins TRBV6-5 to TRBJ2-7, with D unclear. Germline lookup yields CDR1 MNHEY and CDR2 SVGAGI. The CDR3 loop spans 12 amino acids. V was shortened by 6 bases and J by 4 bases, with 10 bases between the two germline ends. The CDR3 here is CASRTGRYEQYF. In DNA, the CDR3 is TGTGCCAGCAGAACGGGTCGGTACGAGCAGTACTTC.

The gene calls are TRBV15 and TRBJ1-2; D is uncertain. Germline CDR1 LNHNV, CDR2 YYDKDF (reference sequence). The CDR3 loop spans 13 amino acids. The V end was cut by 3 bases, the J end by 5 bases, with 10 bases between. CDR3 region: CATSSGQAYGYTF. The CDR3 nucleotides read TGTGCCACCAGCAGTGGTCAGGCTTATGGCTACACCTTC. The full variable domain, rest sourced from reference TRBV15 and TRBJ1-2, is DAMVIQNPRYQVTQFGKPVTLSCSQTLNHNVMYWYQQKSSQAPKLLFHYYDKDFNNEADTPDNFQSRRPNTSFCFLDIRSPGLGDTAMYLCATSSGQAYGYTFGSGTRLTVV.

The J gene is TRBJ2-3, the V gene TRBV3-1 (or the pseudogene TRBV3-2), with TRBD2 matching 7 bases. The V segment lost 2 bases and the J segment 3 bases; nucleotides outside the gene matches: 11. Germline V gene lookup returns CDR1 LGHDT and CDR2 YNNKEL (reference sequence). The CDR3 is 17 residues long. The CDR3 is CASSQTKTSFGTDTQYF. The DNA of the CDR3 is TGTGCCAGCAGCCAAACAAAGACTAGCTTTGGGACAGATACGCAGTATTTT.

This sequence joins TRBV7-2 and TRBJ1-2; TRBD1 aligns across 10 bases. V gave up 3 bases and J gave up 3 bases; unmatched junction bases: 10. The germline CDR1 and CDR2 sequences are SGHTA and FQGNSA. The CDR3 consists of 17 residues. For the CDR3, the DNA is TGTGCCAGCAGCTTCCCAGGGGGGACAGGGGCCGACTATGGCTACACCTTC. Protein: CASSFPGGTGADYGYTF.

The chain combines TRBV5-1 with TRBJ1-2; the D is unclear. In germline, CDR1 is SGHRS, CDR2 YFSETQ. Trimming stripped 4 bases from V and 2 bases from J, with 18 bases between. The length of the CDR3 is 16 residues. The CDR3 region has the DNA TGCGCCAGCAGCCCGGACGTCGGGAGTATAAACTATGGCTACACCTTC. Its translation is CASSPDVGSINYGYTF.

V is TRBV30 and J is TRBJ1-2, with D possibly TRBD1 on 5 matching bases. V was shortened by 1 base and J by 4 bases, with 10 bases between the two germline ends. The CDR3 is 13 amino acids. CDR1 is GTSNPN and CDR2 is SVGIG in the germline V gene (reference sequence). DNA for the CDR3: TGTGCCTGGAGTGGCCTTACAGGCTATGGCTACACCTTC. It codes for CAWSGLTGYGYTF.

This chain joins TRBV7-2 and TRBJ1-2; 7 bases fit TRBD1. The germline CDR1 and CDR2 sequences are SGHTA and FQGNSA. The ends lost 8 bases at V and 8 bases at J; junction bases unmatched: 14. This CDR3 region has 14 residues. The CDR3 nucleotides read TGTGCCAGCGAACTAGACAGGGCTCCGCGGGGCTACACCTTC. Translation gives CASELDRAPRGYTF. Full variable domain (rest looked up from reference TRBV7-2 and TRBJ1-2): GAGVSQSPSNKVTEKGKDVELRCDPISGHTALYWYRQSLGQGLEFLIYFQGNSAPDKSGLPSDRFSAERTGGSVSTLTIQRTQQEDSAVYLCASELDRAPRGYTFGSGTRLTVV.

The V gene is TRBV19, the J gene TRBJ1-4; 8 bases match TRBD1. Germline CDR1 is LNHDA and CDR2 is SQIVND (reference sequence). This CDR3 is built from 17 residues. J was trimmed by 7 bases and V by 3 bases; bases with no gene match: 13. The DNA of the CDR3 is TGTGCCAGTAGTATGGTGACCGGGACAGGCTCGGGTGAAAAACTGTTTTTT. This sequence encodes CASSMVTGTGSGEKLFF.

The chain carries TRBV15 and TRBJ2-7; perhaps TRBD1 as D (6 bases). There are 16 residues in the CDR3. CDR1 is LNHNV and CDR2 is YYDKDF in the germline V gene (reference sequence). Between the trimmed V and J ends, which lost 5 bases and 4 bases, there was a span of 21 bases. The DNA of the CDR3 is TGTGCCACCAGCGGAGGAAAGACAGGTCTTGGGTACGAGCAGTACTTC. Translating gives CATSGGKTGLGYEQYF.

V usage is TRBV9 and J usage is TRBJ2-1; 7 positions agree with TRBD1. Losses at the gene ends were 1 base for V and 2 bases for J; bases not matched to a gene: 3. CDR3 length: 15 amino acids. The germline gives CDR1 SGDLS, CDR2 YYNGEE. The CDR3 region has the DNA TGTGCCAGCAGCGTACTGACAGGGACCTACAATGAGCAGTTCTTC. Protein: CASSVLTGTYNEQFF.

This chain connects TRBV5-6 to TRBJ2-5; D remains ambiguous. Looked up from germline, CDR1 is SGHDT and CDR2 is YYEEEE. CDR3 length: 13 amino acids. V was pared by 0 bases and J by 2 bases, with 5 bases between. Written as DNA, the CDR3 is TGTGCCAGCAGCTTGGACAGACAAGAGACCCAGTACTTC. This translates into CASSLDRQETQYF.

The chain links TRBV2 to TRBJ2-3; 10 nucleotides match TRBD2. Germline CDR1 and CDR2: SNHLY and FYNNEI. V shed 3 bases and J 5 bases; nucleotides not matched to a gene: 5. This CDR3 is built from 15 residues. CDR3 in DNA: TGTGCCAGCAGTGAGGAGCGGGGGGGCATAGATACGCAGTATTTT. This gives the protein CASSEERGGIDTQYF.

V gene TRBV5-6 combines with J gene TRBJ2-3; 7 bases map to TRBD2. V lost 4 bases, J lost 1 base, and 9 bases stayed unmatched. Germline V gene data show CDR1 as SGHDT and CDR2 as YYEEEE. The CDR3 is made up of 16 amino acids. The CDR3 loop is CASSLLTSVRTDTQYF. For the CDR3, the DNA is TGTGCCAGCAGCCTACTCACTAGCGTCCGCACAGATACGCAGTATTTT.

The chain recombines TRBV5-5 with TRBJ1-1; D gene uncertain. The ends were cut back, 4 bases at V and 7 bases at J, with 17 bases in the middle. Germline V CDR1 and CDR2: SGHKS, YYEKEE (reference sequence). The CDR3 spans 14 residues. CDR3 residues: CASSTRGSTGEAFF. CDR3 in DNA: TGTGCCAGCAGCACCCGAGGGAGTACGGGTGAAGCTTTCTTT. The full variable domain, completed using reference TRBV5-5 and TRBJ1-1, is DAGVTQSPTHLIKTRGQQVTLRCSPISGHKSVSWYQQVLGQGPQFIFQYYEKEERGRGNFPDRFSARQFPNYSSELNVNALLLGDSALYLCASSTRGSTGEAFFGQGTRLTVV.

This clone was observed a few times. The chain joins TRBV3-1 (or the pseudogene TRBV3-2) to TRBJ1-2; the D gene is possibly TRBD1 (6 bases). From germline, CDR1 is LGHDT and CDR2 YNNKEL (reference sequence). The CDR3 has 13 amino acids. The V and J ends lost 4 bases and 8 bases respectively, with 14 bases between them. CDR3 region: CASSLQGTLGYTF. The DNA of the CDR3 is TGTGCCAGCAGCCTCCAGGGGACCCTAGGCTACACCTTC.

The rearrangement links TRBV6-5 to TRBJ1-1, with D hard to call. The CDR3 is 13 amino acids. Between the trimmed V and J ends, which lost 6 bases and 2 bases, there was a span of 10 bases. The germline CDR1 and CDR2 sequences are MNHEY and SVGAGI. The CDR3 sequence: CASRYDSNTEAFF. DNA of the CDR3: TGTGCCAGCAGGTATGATAGCAACACTGAAGCTTTCTTT.

This chain uses TRBV5-4 with TRBJ2-2; 10 positions agree with TRBD1. In germline, CDR1 is SGHNT, CDR2 YYREEE (reference sequence). This CDR3 region has 14 residues. The J segment lost 5 bases and the V segment lost 3 bases, leaving 1 base of the junction unmatched. The CDR3 reads CASSWTGGTGELFF. The CDR3 DNA follows: TGTGCCAGCAGCTGGACAGGGGGAACCGGGGAGCTGTTTTTT.

CDR3 residues: CASSPRGHSNQPQHF. CDR3 DNA: TGTGCCAGCAGCCCCAGGGGACATAGCAATCAGCCCCAGCATTTT. The chain joins TRBV7-2 to TRBJ1-5, with D possibly matching TRBD1 (6 bases). Trimming cost V 5 bases and J 0 bases, with 11 bases left between them. The germline V gene encodes CDR1 SGHTA and CDR2 FQGNSA. This CDR3 has 15 amino acids.

The chain recombines TRBV7-2 with TRBJ2-1, with TRBD2 matching over 9 bases. Germline CDR1 is SGHTA and CDR2 is FQGNSA. The CDR3 has 17 amino acids. Unmatched junction bases numbered 17, after V lost 5 bases and J lost 9 bases. DNA of the CDR3: TGTGCCAGCAGCCACTCAGCGGCGCGGGGGGGAGAGGGTGAGCAGTTCTTC. This gives the protein CASSHSAARGGEGEQFF.

In its sample, this clone was seen a few times. This chain links TRBV29-1 with TRBJ1-1, with a tentative D call TRBD1 (5 bases). The CDR3 length is 15 residues. V was pared by 3 bases and J by 0 bases, with 14 bases between. Looked up from germline, CDR1 is SQVTM and CDR2 is ANQGSEA. Here the CDR3 DNA reads TGCAGCGTTGACGCCACGGGGGGGTTGAACACTGAAGCTTTCTTT. Amino acids: CSVDATGGLNTEAFF.

The chain is built from TRBV7-8 and TRBJ2-5; maybe TRBD2 (6 bases). This CDR3 region has 16 residues. The V gene's germline CDR1 is SGHVS and CDR2 FQNEAQ. Trimming took off 5 bases at V and 3 bases at J, with 19 bases between the two ends. The CDR3 DNA sequence: TGTGCCAGCAGCCCCGGGGCGGGGAGAAGGAAAGAGACCCAGTACTTC. Translating gives CASSPGAGRRKETQYF.